A selection of T cell receptor beta chains follows, all from one sample in a study of cytotoxic CD8 clonotypes in ibrutinib-treated CLL. The protocol was immunoSEQ multiplex PCR, while the TCRdb copy is restricted to in-frame clones and leaves out a portion. The table includes around 310,000 clones, 70% to 80% detected once. The sequencing used PBMCs, collected before ibrutinib treatment. Every receptor here comes from a human donor with chronic lymphocytic leukemia. CDR3s include the opening cysteine and the closing phenylalanine or tryptophan. Each record gives: J gene, clone size, D gene, V gene, CDR3 length, CDR3 DNA, CDR3 protein. D genes are given only for firm matches. Clone size is shown for a subset of rows, as once, few, many or a class of expanded clone.

TRBJ1-1	-	TRBD1	TRBV5-1	15	TGCGCCAGCAGCTCCAGACAGGGGGTGGATCACAAAGCTTTCTTT	CASSSRQGVDHKAFF
TRBJ1-2	-	TRBD1	TRBV5-6	14	TGTGCCAGCAGCTTGGAACAGGGGATCTATGGCTACACCTTC	CASSLEQGIYGYTF
TRBJ2-7	-	-	TRBV7-9	13	TGTGCCAGCAGCTCCCCACTCGGCTACGAGCAGTACTTC	CASSSPLGYEQYF
TRBJ1-5	-	-	TRBV6-5	15	TGTGCCAGCAGTTACTCGGTGGGTAATGATCAGCCCCAGCATTTT	CASSYSVGNDQPQHF
TRBJ2-7	few	TRBD2	TRBV4-2	15	TGTGCCAGCAGCCCTAGCGGAGGCGCTTACTACGAGCAGTACTTC	CASSPSGGAYYEQYF
TRBJ2-2	-	TRBD2	TRBV27	15	TGTGCCAGCAGTATAAGCGGGACGTACACCGGGGAGCTGTTTTTT	CASSISGTYTGELFF
TRBJ2-3	-	-	TRBV7-9	14	TGTGCCAGCAGCCACAGTACTAGCACAGATACGCAGTATTTT	CASSHSTSTDTQYF
TRBJ2-7	-	TRBD2	TRBV19	13	TGTGCCAGTACCAGCGGGAGGGCCGGCGAGCAGTACTTC	CASTSGRAGEQYF
TRBJ1-5	few	TRBD1	TRBV19	15	TGTGCCAGTAGTGCGGGGACAGGGGGCGGTCAGCCCCAGCATTTT	CASSAGTGGGQPQHF
TRBJ2-7	few	TRBD2	TRBV6-5	15	TGTGCCAGCAGACCGGGACTAGCGGGAACCTACGAGCAGTACTTC	CASRPGLAGTYEQYF
TRBJ2-7	-	-	TRBV4-3	13	TGCGCCAGCAGCCAGGTAGTTGGGTACGAGCAGTACTTC	CASSQVVGYEQYF
TRBJ2-7	-	TRBD1	TRBV15	14	TGTGCCACCAGCGGCCCGGACAGGCTCCCCGAGCAGTACTTC	CATSGPDRLPEQYF
TRBJ1-1	-	-	TRBV7-2	12	TGTGCCAGCTCAAACGGAGCCACTGAAGCTTTCTTT	CASSNGATEAFF
TRBJ1-1	-	-	TRBV5-4	17	TGTGCCAGCAGCTTGGGGGGCCGAACCGTATTCGGCACTGAAGCTTTCTTT	CASSLGGRTVFGTEAFF
TRBJ2-7	-	-	TRBV6-6	13	TGTGCCAGCACCGACCGGGCTAGCTACGAGCAGTACTTC	CASTDRASYEQYF
TRBJ2-2	-	-	TRBV7-7	13	TGTGCTAGCAGCCCGAAGATCACCGGGGAGCTGTTTTTT	CASSPKITGELFF
TRBJ1-1	-	-	TRBV5-6	17	TGTGCCAGCAGCTCTCGGAGAGCCTTAGGCGAGAACACTGAAGCTTTCTTT	CASSSRRALGENTEAFF
TRBJ2-1	-	TRBD2	TRBV18	14	TGTGCCAGCTCACCGGGACTAGCGGGAAATGAGCAGTTCTTC	CASSPGLAGNEQFF
TRBJ2-1	once	-	TRBV14	15	TGTGCCAGCAGCCACCCGATTGGGGCCCCCAATGAGCAGTTCTTC	CASSHPIGAPNEQFF
TRBJ2-1	-	TRBD2	TRBV11-2	15	TGTGCCAGCAGCGGGGGTGCGGGAGTTGGGAATGAGCAGTTCTTC	CASSGGAGVGNEQFF
TRBJ2-5	-	-	TRBV7-7	11	TGTGCTAGCAGCTCTGGGGAGACCCAGTACTTC	CASSSGETQYF
TRBJ1-2	-	-	TRBV27	11	TGTGCCAGCGGCACGAACTATGGCTACACCTTC	CASGTNYGYTF
TRBJ1-1	-	-	TRBV4-2	17	TGTGCCAGCAGCCAAGATCATGTACCGGCTAACCTAATTGAAGCTTTCTTT	CASSQDHVPANLIEAFF
TRBJ2-3	once	-	TRBV7-9	14	TGTGCCAGCAGCCCCGAACTAAAGGCAGATACGCAGTATTTT	CASSPELKADTQYF
TRBJ1-2	-	-	TRBV27	13	TGTGCCAGCAGTGGTCCGCGCAGCTATGGCTACACCTTC	CASSGPRSYGYTF
TRBJ2-7	-	-	TRBV7-8	15	TGTGCCAGCAGCTCAATACCTACAGGAGTCTACGAGCAGTACTTC	CASSSIPTGVYEQYF
TRBJ1-1	-	-	TRBV19	14	TGTGCCAGTAGCTCGGAAGGGTTGAACACTGAAGCTTTCTTT	CASSSEGLNTEAFF
TRBJ1-2	-	TRBD1	TRBV29-1	14	TGCAGCGTTGATTCGGACAGGGTGTACTATGGCTACACCTTC	CSVDSDRVYYGYTF
TRBJ2-7	-	TRBD1	TRBV6-1	14	TGTGCCAGCACCCTCCCGGGACAGGGTTACGAGCAGTACTTC	CASTLPGQGYEQYF
TRBJ1-4	-	-	TRBV7-2	14	TGTGCCAGCAGCCGGGTTGCGGGCGGCGAAAAACTGTTTTTT	CASSRVAGGEKLFF
TRBJ2-1	-	TRBD2	TRBV4-2	16	TGTGCCAGCAGCCAAGATCTCGCGGGAGGACACCGGGAGCAGTTCTTC	CASSQDLAGGHREQFF
TRBJ2-1	few	-	TRBV2	13	TGTGCCACCAGTCCCGGGGAATACAATGAGCAGTTCTTC	CATSPGEYNEQFF
TRBJ1-1	-	TRBD1	TRBV25-1	18	TGTGCCAGCAGAGGACAGGGTTTTTTCTCCCAGGGGGGCACTGAAGCTTTCTTT	CASRGQGFFSQGGTEAFF
TRBJ2-3	once	TRBD1	TRBV5-1	16	TGCGCCAGCAGCTGGGGACAGGGAGTCCGCACAGATACGCAGTATTTT	CASSWGQGVRTDTQYF
TRBJ2-2	-	-	TRBV2	15	TGTGCCAGCAGTGCAAGGACTCCAAACACCGGGGAGCTGTTTTTT	CASSARTPNTGELFF
TRBJ2-7	-	-	TRBV9	15	TGTGCCAGCAGCGTAGCATACGGGGACTCCTACGAGCAGTACTTC	CASSVAYGDSYEQYF
TRBJ2-3	-	TRBD2	TRBV2	17	TGTGCCAGCAGTGAATCTAGCGGGAAAGCTAGCACAGATACGCAGTATTTT	CASSESSGKASTDTQYF
TRBJ2-1	few	TRBD2	TRBV19	16	TGTGCCAGTAGGCCCCTCACTAGCGGGGCCAACAATGAGCAGTTCTTC	CASRPLTSGANNEQFF
TRBJ1-2	-	-	TRBV7-9	13	TGTGCCAGCAGCTTAGCCGGCGGCTATGGCTACACCTTC	CASSLAGGYGYTF
TRBJ2-3	once	TRBD2	TRBV7-2	17	TGTGCCAGCAGCACGAGACGGACTAGCGGAAACACAGATACGCAGTATTTT	CASSTRRTSGNTDTQYF
TRBJ2-3	-	-	TRBV18	13	TGTGCCAGCTCACCACCATCTTCAGATACGCAGTATTTT	CASSPPSSDTQYF
TRBJ1-3	-	-	TRBV29-1	15	TGCAGCGTTGAAGAAGGACACGGCCATGGAAACACCATATATTTT	CSVEEGHGHGNTIYF
TRBJ2-7	-	TRBD2	TRBV6-5	16	TGTGCCAGCAGTTACTCGGGACTAGCAGGCTCCTACGAGCAGTACTTC	CASSYSGLAGSYEQYF
TRBJ1-2	few	-	TRBV20-1	10	TGCAGTGCCGAGGGGTATGGCTACACCTTC	CSAEGYGYTF
TRBJ1-1	-	-	TRBV29-1	15	TGCAGCGTTGAAGATCATGGTGGGTCCGCCACTGAAGCTTTCTTT	CSVEDHGGSATEAFF
TRBJ2-2	-	TRBD2	TRBV27	15	TGTGCCAGCACCTCGGGGAGGGTCGACACCGGGGAGCTGTTTTTT	CASTSGRVDTGELFF
TRBJ2-1	-	-	TRBV29-1	12	TGCAGCGTTGAGTGGCAGGTCAATGAGCAGTTCTTC	CSVEWQVNEQFF
TRBJ2-7	-	-	TRBV6-4	13	TGTGCCAGCCCCTCCGGACAGTCCTACGAGCAGTACTTC	CASPSGQSYEQYF
TRBJ2-7	-	TRBD1	TRBV19	16	TGTGCCAGTAGTATTCCCCCCGGGACAGGGGCCTACGAGCAGTACTTC	CASSIPPGTGAYEQYF
TRBJ1-1	-	-	TRBV4-3	18	TGCGCCAGCAGCCAAGATGTGTGGGGCAGCCAAATGAACACTGAAGCTTTCTTT	CASSQDVWGSQMNTEAFF
TRBJ1-5	-	-	TRBV5-1	14	TGCGCCAGCAGCTGGACAACAGGGACTCAGCCCCAGCATTTT	CASSWTTGTQPQHF